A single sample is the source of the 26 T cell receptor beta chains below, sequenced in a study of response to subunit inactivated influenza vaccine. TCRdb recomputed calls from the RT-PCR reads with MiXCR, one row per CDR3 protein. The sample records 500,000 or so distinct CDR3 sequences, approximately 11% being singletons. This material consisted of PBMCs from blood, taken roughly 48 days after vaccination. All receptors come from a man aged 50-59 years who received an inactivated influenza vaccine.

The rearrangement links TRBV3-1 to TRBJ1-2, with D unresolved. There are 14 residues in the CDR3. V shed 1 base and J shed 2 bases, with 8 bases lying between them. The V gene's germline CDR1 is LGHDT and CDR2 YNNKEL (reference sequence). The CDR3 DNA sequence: TGTGCCAGCAGCCAAGGTTGGGGAAACTATGGCTACACCTTC. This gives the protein CASSQGWGNYGYTF.

The CDR3 loop is CASRRQGRNEQFF. CDR3 bases: TGTGCCAGCCGCAGACAGGGTCGCAATGAGCAGTTCTTC. The rearrangement links TRBV25-1 to TRBJ2-1, with 7 bases fitting TRBD1. V was pared by 8 bases and J by 6 bases, with 7 bases of the junction left unmatched. Per germline, CDR1 MGHDK and CDR2 SYGVNS. The CDR3 is 13 amino acids.

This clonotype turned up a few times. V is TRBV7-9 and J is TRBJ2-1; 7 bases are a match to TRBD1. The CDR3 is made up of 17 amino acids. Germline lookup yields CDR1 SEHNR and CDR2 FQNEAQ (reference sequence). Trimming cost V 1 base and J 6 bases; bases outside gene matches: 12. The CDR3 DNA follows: TGTGCCAGCAGCTTAGGCGAGGTGAGACAGGGTCGCAATGAGCAGTTCTTC. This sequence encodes CASSLGEVRQGRNEQFF.

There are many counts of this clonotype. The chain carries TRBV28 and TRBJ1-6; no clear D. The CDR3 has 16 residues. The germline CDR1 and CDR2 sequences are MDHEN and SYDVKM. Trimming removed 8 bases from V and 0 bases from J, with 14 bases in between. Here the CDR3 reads CASSLPDDSYNSPLHF. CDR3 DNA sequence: TGTGCCAGCTCCCTACCAGACGACTCCTATAATTCACCCCTCCACTTT.

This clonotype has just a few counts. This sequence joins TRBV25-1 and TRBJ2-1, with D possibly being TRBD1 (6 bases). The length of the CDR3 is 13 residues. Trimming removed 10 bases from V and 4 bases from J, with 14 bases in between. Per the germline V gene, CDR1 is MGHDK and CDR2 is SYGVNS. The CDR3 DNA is TGTGCCACCGCCGAGACAGGATACAATGAGCAGTTCTTC. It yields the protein CATAETGYNEQFF. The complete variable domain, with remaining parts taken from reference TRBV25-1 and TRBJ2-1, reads EADIYQTPRYLVIGTGKKITLECSQTMGHDKMYWYQQDPGMELHLIHYSYGVNSTEKGDLSSESTVSRIRTEHFPLTLESARPSHTSQYLCATAETGYNEQFFGPGTRLTVL.

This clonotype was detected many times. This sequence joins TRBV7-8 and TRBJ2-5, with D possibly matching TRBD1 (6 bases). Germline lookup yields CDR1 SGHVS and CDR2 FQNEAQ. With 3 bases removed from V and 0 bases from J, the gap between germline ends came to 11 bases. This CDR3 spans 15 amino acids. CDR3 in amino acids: CASSFYNRDQETQYF. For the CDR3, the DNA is TGTGCCAGCAGCTTCTATAACAGGGACCAAGAGACCCAGTACTTC.

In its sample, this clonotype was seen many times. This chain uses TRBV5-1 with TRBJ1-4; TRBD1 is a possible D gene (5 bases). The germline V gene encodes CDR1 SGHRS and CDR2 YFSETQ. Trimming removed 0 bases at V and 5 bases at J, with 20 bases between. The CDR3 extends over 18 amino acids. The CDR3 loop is CASSLEGAPTYRNEKLFF. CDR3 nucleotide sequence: TGCGCCAGCAGCTTGGAGGGAGCCCCTACGTACAGGAATGAAAAACTGTTTTTT.

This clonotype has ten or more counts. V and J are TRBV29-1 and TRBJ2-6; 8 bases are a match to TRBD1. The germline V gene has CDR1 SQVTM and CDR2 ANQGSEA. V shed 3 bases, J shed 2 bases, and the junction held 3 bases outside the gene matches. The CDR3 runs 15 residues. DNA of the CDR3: TGCAGCGTTGAGACAGGGGTGACTGGGGCCAACGTCCTGACTTTC. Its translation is CSVETGVTGANVLTF.

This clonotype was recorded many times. The CDR3 protein is CASSLPGAREQYF. CDR3 nucleotide sequence: TGTGCCAGCAGCTTACCGGGGGCTCGCGAGCAGTACTTC. This rearrangement joins TRBV7-2 to TRBJ2-7, with D perhaps being TRBD1 or TRBD2 (6 bases each). Trimming cost V 2 bases and J 6 bases, with 11 bases left between them. CDR3 length equals 13 residues. Germline values: CDR1 SGHTA, CDR2 FQGNSA.

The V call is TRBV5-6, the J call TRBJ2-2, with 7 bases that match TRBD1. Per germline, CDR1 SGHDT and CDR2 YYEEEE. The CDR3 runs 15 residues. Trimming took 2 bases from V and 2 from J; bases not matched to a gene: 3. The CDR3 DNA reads TGTGCCAGCAGCTTTACAGGGGTTAACACCGGGGAGCTGTTTTTT. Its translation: CASSFTGVNTGELFF.

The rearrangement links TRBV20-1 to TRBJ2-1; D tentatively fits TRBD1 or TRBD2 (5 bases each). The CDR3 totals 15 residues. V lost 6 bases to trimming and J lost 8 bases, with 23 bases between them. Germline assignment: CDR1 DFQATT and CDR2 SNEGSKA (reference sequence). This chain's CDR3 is CSANTGTGDQYEQFF. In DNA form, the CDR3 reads TGCAGTGCCAACACCGGGACCGGCGACCAATATGAGCAGTTCTTC.

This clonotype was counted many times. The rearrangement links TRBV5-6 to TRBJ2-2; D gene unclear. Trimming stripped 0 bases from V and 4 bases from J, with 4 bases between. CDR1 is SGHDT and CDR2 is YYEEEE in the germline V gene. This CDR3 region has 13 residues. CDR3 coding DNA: TGTGCCAGCAGCTTGGACCTCACCGGGGAGCTGTTTTTT. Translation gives CASSLDLTGELFF.

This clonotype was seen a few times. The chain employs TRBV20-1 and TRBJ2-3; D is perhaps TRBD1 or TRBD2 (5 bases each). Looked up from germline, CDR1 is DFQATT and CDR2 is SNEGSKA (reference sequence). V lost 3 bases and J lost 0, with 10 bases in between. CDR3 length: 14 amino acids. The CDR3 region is CSARPGPSTDTQYF. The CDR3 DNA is TGCAGTGCTAGGCCGGGACCTAGCACAGATACGCAGTATTTT.

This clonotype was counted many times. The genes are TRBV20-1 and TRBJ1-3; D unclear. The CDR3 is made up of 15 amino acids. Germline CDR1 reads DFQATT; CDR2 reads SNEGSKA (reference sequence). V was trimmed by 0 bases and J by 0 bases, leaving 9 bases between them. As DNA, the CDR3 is TGCAGTGCTAGAGATAGCCAGAGCTCTGGAAACACCATATATTTT. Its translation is CSARDSQSSGNTIYF.

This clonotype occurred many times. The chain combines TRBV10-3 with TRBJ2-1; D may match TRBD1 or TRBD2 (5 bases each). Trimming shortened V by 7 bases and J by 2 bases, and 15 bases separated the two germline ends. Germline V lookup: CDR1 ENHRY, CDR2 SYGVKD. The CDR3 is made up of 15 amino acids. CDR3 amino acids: CAITSRDDPYNEQFF. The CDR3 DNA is TGTGCCATCACCTCCCGGGACGATCCCTACAATGAGCAGTTCTTC.

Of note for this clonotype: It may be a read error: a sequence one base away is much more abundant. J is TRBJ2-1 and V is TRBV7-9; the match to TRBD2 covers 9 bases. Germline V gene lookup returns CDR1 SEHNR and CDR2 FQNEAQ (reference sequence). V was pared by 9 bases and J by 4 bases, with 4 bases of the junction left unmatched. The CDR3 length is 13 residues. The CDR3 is CASGGGVYNEQFF. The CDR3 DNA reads TGTGCCAGTGGCGGGGGGGTGTACAATGAGCAGTTCTTC.

Here the CDR3 reads CASSETRYQETQYF. The CDR3 DNA is TGTGCCAGCAGTGAAACGCGCTACCAAGAGACCCAGTACTTC. The V and J genes are TRBV2 and TRBJ2-5; D gene unclear. CDR1 is SNHLY, CDR2 FYNNEI, per germline. Trimming shortened V by 2 bases and J by 0 bases, and 7 bases separated the two germline ends. The CDR3 extends over 14 amino acids.

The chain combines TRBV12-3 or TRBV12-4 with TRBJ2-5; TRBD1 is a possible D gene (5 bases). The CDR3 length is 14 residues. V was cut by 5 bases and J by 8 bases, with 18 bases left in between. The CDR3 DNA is TGTGCCAGCAGTCCTGGTTGGGGCGCTGGTACCCAGTACTTC. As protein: CASSPGWGAGTQYF.

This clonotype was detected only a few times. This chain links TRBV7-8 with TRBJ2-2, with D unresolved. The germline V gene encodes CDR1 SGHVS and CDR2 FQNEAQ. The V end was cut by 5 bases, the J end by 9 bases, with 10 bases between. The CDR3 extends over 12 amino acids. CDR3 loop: CASSILGRELFF. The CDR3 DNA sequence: TGTGCCAGCAGCATACTGGGCAGGGAGCTGTTTTTT.

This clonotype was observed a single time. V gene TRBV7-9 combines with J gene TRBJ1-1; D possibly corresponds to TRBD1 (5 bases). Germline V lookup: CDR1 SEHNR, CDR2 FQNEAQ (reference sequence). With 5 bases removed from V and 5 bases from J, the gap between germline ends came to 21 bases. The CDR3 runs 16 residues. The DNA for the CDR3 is TGTGCCAGCAGCAAAGGCCAGGGCGGGGTGGGGACTGAAGCTTTCTTT. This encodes CASSKGQGGVGTEAFF.

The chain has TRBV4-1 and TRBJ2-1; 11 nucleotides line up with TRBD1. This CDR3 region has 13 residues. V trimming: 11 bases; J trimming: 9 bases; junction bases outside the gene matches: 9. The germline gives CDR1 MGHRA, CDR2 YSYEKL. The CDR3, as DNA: TGCGCCGGCCGGGACAGGGGGGGAGGTGAGCAGTTCTTC. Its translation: CAGRDRGGGEQFF.

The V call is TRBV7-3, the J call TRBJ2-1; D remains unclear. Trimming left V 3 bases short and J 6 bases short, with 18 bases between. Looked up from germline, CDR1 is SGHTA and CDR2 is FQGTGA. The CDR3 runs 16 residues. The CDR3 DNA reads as TGTGCCAGCAGCTTCCGACCGGGCCATGCCTTCAATGAGCAGTTCTTC. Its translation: CASSFRPGHAFNEQFF.

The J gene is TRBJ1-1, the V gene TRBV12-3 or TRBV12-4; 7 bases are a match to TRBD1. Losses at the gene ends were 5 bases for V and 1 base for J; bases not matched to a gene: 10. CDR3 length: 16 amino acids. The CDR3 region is CASSLYTGTANTEAFF. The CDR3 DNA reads TGTGCCAGCAGTCTCTATACCGGGACAGCGAACACTGAAGCTTTCTTT.

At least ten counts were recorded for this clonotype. As DNA, the CDR3 is TGTGCCAGCAGCAGCGACAGGGGATCCTACGAGCAGTACTTC. It codes for CASSSDRGSYEQYF. The chain is built from TRBV12-3 or TRBV12-4 and TRBJ2-7, with 8 nucleotides matching TRBD1. V dropped 6 bases and J dropped 1; count of bases not matched to a gene: 5. The length of the CDR3 is 14 residues.

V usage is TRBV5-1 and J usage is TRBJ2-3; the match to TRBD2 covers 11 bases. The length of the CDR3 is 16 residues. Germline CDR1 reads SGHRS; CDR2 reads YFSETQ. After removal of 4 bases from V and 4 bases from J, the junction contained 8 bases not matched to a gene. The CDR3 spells CASSGRLAGISDTQYF. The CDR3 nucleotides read TGCGCCAGCAGCGGACGACTAGCGGGGATTTCAGATACGCAGTATTTT.

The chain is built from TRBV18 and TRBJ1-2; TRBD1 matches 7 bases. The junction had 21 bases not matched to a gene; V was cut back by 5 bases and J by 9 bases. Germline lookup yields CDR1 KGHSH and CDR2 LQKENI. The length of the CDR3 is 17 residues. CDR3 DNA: TGTGCCAGCTCAAAACAGAGGGGGACAGACCAGCTCCTTCGCTACACCTTC. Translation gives CASSKQRGTDQLLRYTF.